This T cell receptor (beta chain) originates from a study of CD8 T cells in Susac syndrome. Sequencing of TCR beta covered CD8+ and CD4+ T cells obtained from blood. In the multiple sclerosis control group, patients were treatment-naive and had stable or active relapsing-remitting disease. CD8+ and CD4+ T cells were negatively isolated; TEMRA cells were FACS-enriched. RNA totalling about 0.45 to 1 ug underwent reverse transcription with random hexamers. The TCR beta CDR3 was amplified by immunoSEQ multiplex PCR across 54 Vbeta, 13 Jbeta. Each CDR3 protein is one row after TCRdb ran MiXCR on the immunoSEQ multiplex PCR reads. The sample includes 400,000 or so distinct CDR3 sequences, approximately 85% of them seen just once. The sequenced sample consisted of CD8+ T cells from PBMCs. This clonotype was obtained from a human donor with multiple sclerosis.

CDR3: CASSWGSHYGYTF. The CDR3 DNA sequence: TGTGCCAGCAGTTGGGGCAGCCACTATGGCTACACCTTC. This rearrangement joins TRBV27 to TRBJ1-2, with a weak D call TRBD1 (5 bases). This CDR3 comprises 13 residues. Per the germline V gene, CDR1 is MNHEY and CDR2 is SMNVEV (reference sequence). Trimming took off 4 bases at V and 3 bases at J, with 9 bases between the two ends.